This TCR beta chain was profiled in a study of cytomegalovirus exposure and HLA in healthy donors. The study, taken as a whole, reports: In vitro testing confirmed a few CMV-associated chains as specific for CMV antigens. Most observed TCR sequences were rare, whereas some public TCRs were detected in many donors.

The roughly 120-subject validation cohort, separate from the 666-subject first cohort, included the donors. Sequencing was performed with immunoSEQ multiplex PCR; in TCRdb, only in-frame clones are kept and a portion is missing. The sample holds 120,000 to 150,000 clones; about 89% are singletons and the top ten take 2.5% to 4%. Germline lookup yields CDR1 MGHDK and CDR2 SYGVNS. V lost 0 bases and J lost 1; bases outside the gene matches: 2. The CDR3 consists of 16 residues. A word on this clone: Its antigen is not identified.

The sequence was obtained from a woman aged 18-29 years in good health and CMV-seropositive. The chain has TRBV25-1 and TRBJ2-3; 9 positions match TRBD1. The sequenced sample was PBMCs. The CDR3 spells CASSEYTGGGTDTQYF. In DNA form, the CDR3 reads TGTGCCAGCAGTGAATATACAGGGGGCGGCACAGATACGCAGTATTTT.